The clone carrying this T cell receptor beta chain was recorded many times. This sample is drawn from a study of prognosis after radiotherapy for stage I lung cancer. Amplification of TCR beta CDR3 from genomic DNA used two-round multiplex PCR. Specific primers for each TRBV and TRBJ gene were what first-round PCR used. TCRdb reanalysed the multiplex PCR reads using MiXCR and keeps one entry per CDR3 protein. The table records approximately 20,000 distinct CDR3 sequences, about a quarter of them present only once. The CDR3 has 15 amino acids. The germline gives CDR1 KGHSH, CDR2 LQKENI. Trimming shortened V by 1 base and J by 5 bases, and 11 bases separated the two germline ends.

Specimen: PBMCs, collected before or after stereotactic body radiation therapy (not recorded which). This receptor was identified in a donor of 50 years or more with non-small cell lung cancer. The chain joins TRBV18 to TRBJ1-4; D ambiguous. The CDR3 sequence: CASSPRMAVNEKLFF. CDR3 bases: TGTGCCAGCTCACCACGGATGGCGGTGAATGAAAAACTGTTTTTT.